This record covers a single T cell receptor beta chain. Its antigen is not known. The sample belongs to a study of T cell responses to AZD1222 COVID-19 vaccine. This table comes from immunoSEQ multiplex PCR, and its TCRdb copy is limited to in-frame clones, with some not included. The sample holds 130,000 to 150,000 clones, around 89% seen once. Study outcomes and limitations: A rise in Spike-specific TCR breadth and depth followed two AZD1222 doses. CD4 TCRs linked to vaccination spanned spike, dominating at 160-218 and 743-854. Only six people who got AZD1222 tested seropositive at baseline.

This CDR3 contains 15 residues. V lost 3 bases to trimming and J lost 5 bases; unmatched junction nucleotides: 12. Germline loops: CDR1 SQVTM, CDR2 ANQGSEA. The chain employs TRBV29-1 and TRBJ1-1, with 7 positions matching TRBD1. This material consisted of peripheral blood, taken on day 0 of AZD1222 vaccination. This clonotype was sampled from an adult in good health. The CDR3 protein is CSVDRGWGIGTEAFF. CDR3 in DNA: TGCAGCGTTGACAGGGGGTGGGGGATAGGTACTGAAGCTTTCTTT.